The rows below give T cell receptor beta chains drawn from one sample of a study of beta chain features in type 1 diabetes. Clones were sequenced by immunoSEQ multiplex PCR, and TCRdb holds only the in-frame ones, with some missing. The sample has about 320,000 clones; roughly 15% are singletons. The specimen was central memory CD4+ T cells from blood. The receptors were gathered from a young man in good health. Both conserved end residues are trimmed from each CDR3. The D gene is left open where the match is weak.

CDR3aa,j_gene,d_gene,v_gene
ASSQDRGVNTEAF,TRBJ1-1,NA,TRBV4-2
ATSRDSGGRETQY,TRBJ2-5,TRBD2,TRBV15
AISGQGPGYT,TRBJ1-2,NA,TRBV10-3
ASSERGRGTDTQY,TRBJ2-3,TRBD2,TRBV5-6
ASSLDRVGYT,TRBJ1-2,TRBD1,TRBV27
ASSPRHTSGNTIY,TRBJ1-3,NA,TRBV19
ASSLKAGWGEQF,TRBJ2-1,TRBD2,TRBV11-3
ASSILAGRETQY,TRBJ2-5,TRBD2,TRBV5-4
ASSYGGGVAKNIQY,TRBJ2-4,NA,TRBV6-6
ASSESAGPYGYT,TRBJ1-2,NA,TRBV10-2
ASSLDPGGAYEQY,NA,TRBD2,TRBV5-1
ASSERQGGLDEQY,TRBJ2-7,NA,TRBV6-1
ASSRTGSTYEQY,TRBJ2-7,TRBD1,TRBV6-5
ASSLLGRGRDQPQH,TRBJ1-5,TRBD1,TRBV28
ASSTGASSYNEQF,TRBJ2-1,NA,TRBV11-2
ATSKPPTGMSPLH,TRBJ1-6,NA,TRBV15
ASSLDNNLYEQY,TRBJ2-7,NA,TRBV6-6
ASSVSASGNYEQY,TRBJ2-7,TRBD2,TRBV9
ASSSKPGLNTGELF,TRBJ2-2,NA,TRBV7-3
ASGFQGRIVNQPQH,TRBJ1-5,NA,TRBV5-4
ASSQDRAGELF,TRBJ2-2,NA,TRBV14
ASSPIPDSYGYT,TRBJ1-2,NA,TRBV18
AWSLPGHQNEKLF,TRBJ1-4,NA,TRBV30
ASSDAGGKNGYT,TRBJ1-2,NA,TRBV6-6
ASSLEAGVPGTQY,TRBJ2-3,TRBD2,TRBV5-1
ASSLTGTGALDEQF,TRBJ2-1,TRBD1,TRBV5-1
ASSRGTGANVLT,TRBJ2-6,NA,TRBV6-5
ASGRSAGGQRNIQY,TRBJ2-4,TRBD2,TRBV12-5
ASSQPQGTNYGYT,TRBJ1-2,NA,TRBV7-2
ASSEGTPGNTIY,TRBJ1-3,NA,TRBV2
AISDGEFGTTEAF,TRBJ1-1,NA,TRBV10-3
ASSRGEMVYNEQF,TRBJ2-1,NA,TRBV7-3
ASSQAIGAQNEKLF,TRBJ1-4,NA,TRBV4-3
ASSVQGLTGELF,TRBJ2-2,NA,TRBV9
ASTMSQGSNEQF,TRBJ2-1,NA,TRBV11-3
ASSVTSNQPQH,TRBJ1-5,NA,TRBV7-9
AWSSASGHNEQF,TRBJ2-1,TRBD2,TRBV30
ASSETGTTVETQY,TRBJ2-5,NA,TRBV7-2
ASSQADGHNEQF,TRBJ2-1,NA,TRBV4-3
ASSYHGLAGNEQF,TRBJ2-1,TRBD2,TRBV6-5
ASSPTPGGRGDTQY,TRBJ2-3,TRBD2,TRBV11-2
ASRLAGGPSETQY,TRBJ2-5,TRBD2,TRBV27
AISGQLTGGQETQY,TRBJ2-5,TRBD1,TRBV10-3
ATSRPGQELLGYGYT,TRBJ1-2,NA,TRBV15
ASSPRDPSGNTIY,TRBJ1-3,NA,TRBV7-2
ASSFSGGREQY,TRBJ2-7,TRBD2,TRBV7-9
ATEQGQGTYEQY,TRBJ2-7,TRBD1,TRBV7-2
ASSPDRVYGYT,TRBJ1-2,NA,TRBV5-6
ASSLGVRSYNEQF,TRBJ2-1,NA,TRBV7-7
ASSLGAGGTDTQY,TRBJ2-3,NA,TRBV7-9
ASNPIGTDTQY,TRBJ2-3,NA,TRBV2
ASSLSGTPYGYT,TRBJ1-2,NA,TRBV7-3
ASSRLSGDNEQY,TRBJ2-7,NA,TRBV5-1
ASRTGSAYDTQY,TRBJ2-3,NA,TRBV7-2
ASSEAGTGAYEQY,TRBJ2-7,TRBD1,TRBV6-1